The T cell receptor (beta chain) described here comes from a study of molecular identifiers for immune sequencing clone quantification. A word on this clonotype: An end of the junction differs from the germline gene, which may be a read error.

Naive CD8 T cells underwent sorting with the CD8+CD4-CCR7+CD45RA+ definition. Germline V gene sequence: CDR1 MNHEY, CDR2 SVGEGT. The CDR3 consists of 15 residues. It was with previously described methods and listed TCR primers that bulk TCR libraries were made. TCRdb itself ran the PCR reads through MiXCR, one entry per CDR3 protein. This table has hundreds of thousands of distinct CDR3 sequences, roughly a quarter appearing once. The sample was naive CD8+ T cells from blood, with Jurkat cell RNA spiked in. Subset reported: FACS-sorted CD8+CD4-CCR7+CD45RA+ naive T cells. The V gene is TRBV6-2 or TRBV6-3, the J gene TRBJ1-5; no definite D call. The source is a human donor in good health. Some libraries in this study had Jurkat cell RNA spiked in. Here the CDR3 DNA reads TGTGCCATCAGTTACTCTGGCGATAGCAATCAGCCCCAGCATTTT. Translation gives CAISYSGDSNQPQHF.